The 23 T cell receptor beta chains in this list originate from one sample, sequenced in a study of blood T cells in healthy people across ages. The authors ran a second PCR of roughly 6 to 12 cycles using a sample-barcoded 5' primer and a J-beta primer mix. MiXCR, run by TCRdb on the 5' RACE reads, gives a single entry per CDR3 protein. The sample contains 910,000 or so distinct CDR3 sequences, just over 50% of which appear only once. The sample taken for sequencing was blood. The receptors originated from a woman in her sixties or seventies in good health.

V usage is TRBV20-1 and J usage is TRBJ1-5; D remains ambiguous. The CDR3 is 14 amino acids. Deletions cut 1 base from V and 7 bases from J, with 14 bases between. CDR1 is DFQATT and CDR2 is SNEGSKA in the germline V gene (reference sequence). CDR3 residues: CSARAAGSRQPQHF. The DNA of the CDR3 is TGCAGTGCTAGAGCGGCGGGGAGTAGGCAGCCCCAGCATTTT.

V is TRBV7-2 and J is TRBJ2-1; a weak D match, TRBD2 (6 bases). CDR1 is SGHTA, CDR2 FQGNSA, per germline. V lost 2 bases to trimming and J lost 7 bases, with 9 bases between them. The CDR3 spans 13 residues. The CDR3 nucleotides read TGTGCCAGCAGCTTAACTAGCATGAATGAGCAGTTCTTC. This translates into CASSLTSMNEQFF. The entire variable domain, with the rest obtained from reference TRBV7-2 and TRBJ2-1, is as follows: GAGVSQSPSNKVTEKGKDVELRCDPISGHTALYWYRQSLGQGLEFLIYFQGNSAPDKSGLPSDRFSAERTGGSVSTLTIQRTQQEDSAVYLCASSLTSMNEQFFGPGTRLTVL.

CDR3 loop: CATSDTSRDEQYF. The CDR3 DNA is TGTGCCACCAGTGATACCAGTCGGGACGAGCAGTACTTC. The chain has TRBV24-1 and TRBJ2-4; no reliable D call. The last part of the DNA fits TRBJ2-7 better; the J call may be wrong. The CDR3 is 13 residues long. Looked up from germline, CDR1 is KGHDR and CDR2 is SFDVKD.

The chain has TRBV2 and TRBJ2-5, with 9 bases fitting TRBD2. The V gene end was trimmed by 7 bases and the J gene end by 5 bases; junction bases not matched to a gene: 14. The germline V gene has CDR1 SNHLY and CDR2 FYNNEI. The CDR3 totals 16 residues. CDR3 nucleotide sequence: TGTGCCAGCACCGAGGGGCTTGCTAGCGGGATTGAGACCCAGTACTTC. As protein: CASTEGLASGIETQYF.

Here the CDR3 reads CASSPETGWGTDTQYF. CDR3 bases: TGTGCCAGCTCACCCGAGACAGGATGGGGAACAGATACGCAGTATTTT. V usage is TRBV18 and J usage is TRBJ2-3; D may be TRBD1 (6 bases). This CDR3 contains 16 residues. Per germline, CDR1 KGHSH and CDR2 LQKENI. V shed 3 bases and J shed 3 bases, with 16 bases lying between them.

The chain links TRBV30 to TRBJ2-1, with 13 bases that match TRBD2. V lost 5 bases, J lost 2 bases, and 3 bases stayed unmatched. Germline CDR1 reads GTSNPN; CDR2 reads SVGIG (reference sequence). The CDR3 loop spans 15 amino acids. CDR3: CAWGGTSGAYNEQFF. CDR3 in DNA: TGTGCCTGGGGGGGGACTAGCGGGGCCTACAATGAGCAGTTCTTC. The complete variable domain, with remaining parts taken from reference TRBV30 and TRBJ2-1, reads SQTIHQWPATLVQPVGSPLSLECTVEGTSNPNLYWYRQAAGRGLQLLFYSVGIGQISSEVPQNLSASRPQDRQFILSSKKLLLSDSGFYLCAWGGTSGAYNEQFFGPGTRLTVL.

This clonotype was seen a handful of times. The rearrangement links TRBV20-1 to TRBJ2-7; D is perhaps TRBD2 (6 bases). The V and J ends lost 3 bases and 0 bases respectively, with 15 bases between them. This CDR3 is 15 amino acids long. Germline assignment: CDR1 DFQATT and CDR2 SNEGSKA (reference sequence). The CDR3 DNA follows: TGCAGTGCTAGGCCCCTTGGAGGGAGCTCCTACGAGCAGTACTTC. Translated: CSARPLGGSSYEQYF.

The chain links TRBV6-1 to TRBJ2-7; D unresolved. The CDR3 has 13 residues. CDR1 and CDR2 (germline): MNHNS, SASEGT. V gave up 11 bases and J gave up 0 bases, with 14 bases separating them. This CDR3 is CAAKTRPSYEQYF. In DNA form, the CDR3 reads TGTGCCGCCAAAACACGACCCTCCTACGAGCAGTACTTC.

V and J are TRBV7-8 and TRBJ2-4, with TRBD2 identical over 8 bases. With V trimmed by 5 bases and J by 8 bases, 14 bases remained unmatched. Looked up from germline, CDR1 is SGHVS and CDR2 is FQNEAQ. This CDR3 region has 16 residues. CDR3 in DNA: TGTGCCAGCAGCGCCACGGCTAGCGGGCCGGGGGACATTCAGTACTTC. This sequence encodes CASSATASGPGDIQYF.

The chain links TRBV20-1 to TRBJ2-4, with D possibly being TRBD2 (6 bases). Trimming removed 5 bases at V and 0 bases at J, with 17 bases between. CDR1 and CDR2 (germline): DFQATT, SNEGSKA (reference sequence). The CDR3 loop spans 16 amino acids. CDR3 residues: CSAGLQQDLAKNIQYF. The CDR3 DNA sequence: TGCAGTGCTGGACTACAGCAAGATCTAGCCAAAAACATTCAGTACTTC.

The rearrangement links TRBV21-1 to TRBJ1-2; TRBD1 is the table's D call and was not checked against the DNA. TRBV21-1 is assigned pseudogene status. The CDR3 length is 16 residues. The CDR3 bases are TGTGCCAGCATTCCACCGACCCCTCGGATGGACTATGGCTACACCTTC. Residues: CASIPPTPRMDYGYTF.

V and J are TRBV2 and TRBJ1-1, with no clear D. The germline gives CDR1 SNHLY, CDR2 FYNNEI. The CDR3 extends over 14 amino acids. The V end lost 2 bases, the J end lost 1 base, and 8 bases lay between the germline ends. CDR3 sequence: CASSETRRNTEAFF. The CDR3 DNA is TGTGCCAGCAGTGAAACACGTCGGAACACTGAAGCTTTCTTT.

V is TRBV25-1 and J is TRBJ2-1; TRBD2 matches at 8 bases. This CDR3 spans 17 amino acids. Trimming cost V 5 bases and J 5 bases; bases outside gene matches: 14. Looked up from germline, CDR1 is MGHDK and CDR2 is SYGVNS. CDR3 amino acids: CASSPYGASGSHNEQFF. CDR3 bases: TGTGCCAGCAGTCCCTACGGGGCTAGCGGGTCTCACAATGAGCAGTTCTTC. The full variable domain, with the rest looked up from reference TRBV25-1 and TRBJ2-1, is EADIYQTPRYLVIGTGKKITLECSQTMGHDKMYWYQQDPGMELHLIHYSYGVNSTEKGDLSSESTVSRIRTEHFPLTLESARPSHTSQYLCASSPYGASGSHNEQFFGPGTRLTVL.

The V call is TRBV2, the J call TRBJ2-7; perhaps D is TRBD1 or TRBD2 (5 bases each). The CDR3 extends over 15 amino acids. Deletions cut 6 bases from V and 0 bases from J, with 15 bases between. Germline values: CDR1 SNHLY, CDR2 FYNNEI. For the CDR3, the DNA is TGTGCCAGCAGCAGCTTTGGGACGATCTCCTACGAGCAGTACTTC. Translation: CASSSFGTISYEQYF. Drawing the rest from reference TRBV2 and TRBJ2-7, the complete variable domain is EPEVTQTPSHQVTQMGQEVILRCVPISNHLYFYWYRQILGQKVEFLVSFYNNEISEKSEIFDDQFSVERPDGSNFTLKIRSTKLEDSAMYFCASSSFGTISYEQYFGPGTRLTVT.

The chain employs TRBV2 and TRBJ2-7; D tentatively reads TRBD1 or TRBD2 (7 bases each). V dropped 10 bases and J dropped 5 bases, with 18 bases sitting between them. The CDR3 has 13 residues. CDR1 and CDR2 (germline): SNHLY, FYNNEI. The CDR3 sequence: CATGGAGTDEQYF. The CDR3 nucleotides read TGTGCCACAGGGGGAGCGGGAACCGACGAGCAGTACTTC.

This clonotype was counted a few times. The J gene is TRBJ2-7, the V gene TRBV3-1; D gene uncertain. In germline, CDR1 is LGHDT, CDR2 YNNKEL (reference sequence). The CDR3 runs to 10 residues. V was trimmed by 6 bases and J by 5 bases, leaving 5 bases between them. The CDR3 loop reads CASRGNEQYF. As DNA, the CDR3 is TGTGCCAGCAGGGGCAACGAGCAGTACTTC.

This clonotype was seen more than once but under ten times. V is TRBV28 and J is TRBJ2-3, with TRBD1 as a possible D gene (5 bases). The CDR3 is 14 amino acids. The germline gives CDR1 MDHEN, CDR2 SYDVKM. V gave up 2 bases and J gave up 5 bases, with 11 bases separating them. The CDR3 nucleotides are TGTGCCAGCAGTTTAGGGGCAGATAGAGATACGCAGTATTTT. It translates to CASSLGADRDTQYF.

The chain recombines TRBV12-3 or TRBV12-4 with TRBJ2-1; 11 bases fit TRBD2. The CDR3 has 17 residues. J gave up 4 bases and V 5 bases, and 10 bases lay outside the gene matches. The CDR3 spells CASSDVKTSGKYNEQFF. The CDR3 nucleotides read TGTGCCAGCAGTGATGTAAAGACTAGCGGGAAGTACAATGAGCAGTTCTTC.

The chain is built from TRBV21-1 and TRBJ1-5; the D segment call TRBD1 is taken from the table without a DNA check. TRBV21-1 is given as a pseudogene. The CDR3 has 17 residues. CDR3 DNA sequence: TGTGCCAGCAGCATTAACAGGGCTCGGGAACCCAATCAGCCCCAGCATTTT. This codes for CASSINRAREPNQPQHF.

This clonotype was picked up one time. The junction does not match germline at one end; this may be a read error. This sequence joins TRBV29-1 and TRBJ2-1, with D unclear. The CDR3 covers 12 residues. Per germline, CDR1 SQVTM and CDR2 ANQGSEA. The CDR3 DNA sequence: TGCAGCGTTGAGCGGTCCTGCAATGAGCAGTTCTTC. This encodes CSVERSCNEQFF.

This clonotype was found a few times. One end of the junction varies from germline; a read error may be responsible. In DNA form, the CDR3 reads TGTGCCAGCAGCCTAGCGGGGGCGTCTAATGAGCAGTTCTTC. Translation gives CASSLAGASNEQFF. This chain links TRBV7-2 with TRBJ2-1; TRBD2 aligns across 10 bases. The length of the CDR3 is 14 residues. CDR1 and CDR2 from the germline V gene are SGHTA and FQGNSA. The whole variable domain, remainder taken from reference TRBV7-2 and TRBJ2-1, is GAGVSQSPSNKVTEKGKDVELRCDPISGHTALYWYRQSLGQGLEFLIYFQGNSAPDKSGLPSDRFSAERTGGSVSTLTIQRTQQEDSAVYLCASSLAGASNEQFFGPGTRLTVL.

The chain is built from TRBV28 and TRBJ2-1, with TRBD2 matching over 7 bases. Germline CDR1 reads MDHEN; CDR2 reads SYDVKM. Losses at the gene ends were 9 bases for V and 7 bases for J; bases not matched to a gene: 6. CDR3 size: 12 residues. CDR3 DNA: TGTGCCAGTAGAGGGACTAAGAATGAGCAGTTCTTC. Amino acid sequence: CASRGTKNEQFF.

This clonotype appeared a few times. CDR3 residues: CASSHGEFSGANVLTF. The CDR3 DNA follows: TGTGCCAGCAGCCATGGGGAGTTCTCTGGGGCCAACGTCCTGACTTTC. The rearrangement links TRBV3-1 to TRBJ2-6, with D tentatively TRBD2 (5 bases). The V end lost 3 bases, the J end lost 0 bases, and 9 bases lay between the germline ends. Germline CDR1 LGHDT, CDR2 YNNKEL (reference sequence). This CDR3 is 16 amino acids long.